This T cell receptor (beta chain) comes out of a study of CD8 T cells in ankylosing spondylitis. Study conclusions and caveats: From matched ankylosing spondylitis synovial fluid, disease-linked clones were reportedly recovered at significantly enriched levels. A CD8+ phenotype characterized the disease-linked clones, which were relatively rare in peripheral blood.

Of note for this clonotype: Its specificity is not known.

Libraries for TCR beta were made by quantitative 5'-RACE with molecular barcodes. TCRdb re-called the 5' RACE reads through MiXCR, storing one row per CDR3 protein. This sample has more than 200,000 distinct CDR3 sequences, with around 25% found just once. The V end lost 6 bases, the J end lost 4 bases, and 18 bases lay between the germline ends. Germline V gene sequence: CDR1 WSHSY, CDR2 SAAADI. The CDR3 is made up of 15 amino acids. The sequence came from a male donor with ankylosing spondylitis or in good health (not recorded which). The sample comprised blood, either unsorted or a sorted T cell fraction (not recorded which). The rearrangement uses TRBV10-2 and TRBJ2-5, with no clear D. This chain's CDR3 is CASRADALLIETQYF. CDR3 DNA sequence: TGCGCCAGCAGAGCCGACGCGCTACTGATAGAGACCCAGTACTTC.